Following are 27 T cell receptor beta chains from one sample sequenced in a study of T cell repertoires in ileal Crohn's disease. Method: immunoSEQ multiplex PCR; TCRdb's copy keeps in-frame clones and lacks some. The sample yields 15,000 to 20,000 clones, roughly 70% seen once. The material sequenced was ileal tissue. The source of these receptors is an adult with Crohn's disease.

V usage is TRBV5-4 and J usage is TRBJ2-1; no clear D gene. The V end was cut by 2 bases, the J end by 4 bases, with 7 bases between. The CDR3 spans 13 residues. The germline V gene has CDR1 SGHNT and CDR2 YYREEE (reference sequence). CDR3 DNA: TGTGCCAGCAGCTTCACAGAATACAATGAGCAGTTCTTC. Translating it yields CASSFTEYNEQFF.

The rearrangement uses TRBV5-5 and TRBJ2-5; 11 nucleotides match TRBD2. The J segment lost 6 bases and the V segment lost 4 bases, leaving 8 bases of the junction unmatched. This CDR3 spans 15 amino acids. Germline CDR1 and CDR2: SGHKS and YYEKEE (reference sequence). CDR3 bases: TGTGCCAGCAGCATTAGCGGGGGGGGCATGCAGACCCAGTACTTC. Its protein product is CASSISGGGMQTQYF.

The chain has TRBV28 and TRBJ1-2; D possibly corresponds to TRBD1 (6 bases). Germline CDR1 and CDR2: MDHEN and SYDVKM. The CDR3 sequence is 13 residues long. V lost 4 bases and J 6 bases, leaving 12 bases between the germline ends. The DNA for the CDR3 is TGTGCCAGCAGTTCAGGCAGGGGTCATGGCTACACCTTC. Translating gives CASSSGRGHGYTF.

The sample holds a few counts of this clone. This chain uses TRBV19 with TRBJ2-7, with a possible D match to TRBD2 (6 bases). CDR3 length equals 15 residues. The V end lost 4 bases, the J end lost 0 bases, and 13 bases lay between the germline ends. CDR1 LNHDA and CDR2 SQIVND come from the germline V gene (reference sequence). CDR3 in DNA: TGTGCCAGTAGTAACCGGGACGGGAGCTCCTACGAGCAGTACTTC. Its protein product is CASSNRDGSSYEQYF.

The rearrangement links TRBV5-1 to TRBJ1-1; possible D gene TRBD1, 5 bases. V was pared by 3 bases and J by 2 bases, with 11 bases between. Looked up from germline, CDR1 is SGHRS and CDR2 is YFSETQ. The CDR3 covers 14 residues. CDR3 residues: CASSYYRFNTEAFF. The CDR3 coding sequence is TGCGCCAGCAGCTATTACAGGTTTAACACTGAAGCTTTCTTT.

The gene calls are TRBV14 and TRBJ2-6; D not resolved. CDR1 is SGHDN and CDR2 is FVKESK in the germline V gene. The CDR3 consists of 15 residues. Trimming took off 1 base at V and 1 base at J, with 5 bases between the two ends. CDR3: CASSQARSGANVLTF. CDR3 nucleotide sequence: TGTGCCAGCAGCCAAGCTAGGTCTGGGGCCAACGTCCTGACTTTC.

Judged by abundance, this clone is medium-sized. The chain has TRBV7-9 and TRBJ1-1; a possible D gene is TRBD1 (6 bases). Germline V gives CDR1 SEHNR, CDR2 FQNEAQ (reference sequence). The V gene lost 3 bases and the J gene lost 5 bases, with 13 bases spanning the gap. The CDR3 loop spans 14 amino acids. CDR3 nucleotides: TGTGCCAGCAGCTTCGAGGGGGGGCGAACTGAAGCTTTCTTT. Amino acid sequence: CASSFEGGRTEAFF.

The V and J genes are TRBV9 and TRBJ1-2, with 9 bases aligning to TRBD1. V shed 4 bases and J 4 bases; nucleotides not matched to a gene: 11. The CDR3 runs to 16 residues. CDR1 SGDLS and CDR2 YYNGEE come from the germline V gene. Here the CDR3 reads CASSSRTGTGPYGYTF. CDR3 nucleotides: TGTGCCAGCAGCTCGAGAACCGGGACAGGGCCCTATGGCTACACCTTC.

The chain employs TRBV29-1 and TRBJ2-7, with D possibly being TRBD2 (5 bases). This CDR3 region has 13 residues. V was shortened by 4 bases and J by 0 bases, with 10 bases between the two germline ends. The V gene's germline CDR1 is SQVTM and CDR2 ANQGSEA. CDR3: CSVVPGSSYEQYF. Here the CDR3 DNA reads TGCAGCGTTGTCCCGGGGAGCTCCTACGAGCAGTACTTC.

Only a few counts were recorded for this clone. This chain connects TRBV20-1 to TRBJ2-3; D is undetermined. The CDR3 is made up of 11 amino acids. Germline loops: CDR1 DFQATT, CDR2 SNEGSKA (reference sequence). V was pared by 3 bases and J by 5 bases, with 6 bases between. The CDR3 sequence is CSASRRDTQYF. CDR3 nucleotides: TGCAGTGCTAGCCGGAGAGATACGCAGTATTTT.

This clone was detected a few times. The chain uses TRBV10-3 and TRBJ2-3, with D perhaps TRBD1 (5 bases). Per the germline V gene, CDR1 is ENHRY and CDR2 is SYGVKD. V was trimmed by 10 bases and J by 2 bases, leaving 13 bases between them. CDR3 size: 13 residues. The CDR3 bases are TGTGCCACGCAGGGCCCTAACACAGATACGCAGTATTTT. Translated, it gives CATQGPNTDTQYF.

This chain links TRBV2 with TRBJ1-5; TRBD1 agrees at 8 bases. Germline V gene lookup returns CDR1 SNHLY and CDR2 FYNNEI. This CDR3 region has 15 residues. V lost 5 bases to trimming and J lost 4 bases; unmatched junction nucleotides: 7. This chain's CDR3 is CASSSRDRLNQPQHF. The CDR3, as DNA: TGTGCCAGCAGTAGCCGGGACAGGCTAAATCAGCCCCAGCATTTT.

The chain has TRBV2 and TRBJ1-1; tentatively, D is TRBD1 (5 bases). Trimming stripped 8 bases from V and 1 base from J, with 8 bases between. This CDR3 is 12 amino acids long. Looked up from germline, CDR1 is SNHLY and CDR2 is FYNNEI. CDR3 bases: TGTGCCAGCTCAACAGGGAACACTGAAGCTTTCTTT. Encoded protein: CASSTGNTEAFF.

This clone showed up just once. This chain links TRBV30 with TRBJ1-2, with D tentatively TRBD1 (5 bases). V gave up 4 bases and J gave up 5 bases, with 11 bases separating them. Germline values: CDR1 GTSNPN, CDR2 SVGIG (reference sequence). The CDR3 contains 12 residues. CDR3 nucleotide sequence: TGTGCCTGGAAGATAGGGGTTTATGGCTACACCTTC. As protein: CAWKIGVYGYTF.

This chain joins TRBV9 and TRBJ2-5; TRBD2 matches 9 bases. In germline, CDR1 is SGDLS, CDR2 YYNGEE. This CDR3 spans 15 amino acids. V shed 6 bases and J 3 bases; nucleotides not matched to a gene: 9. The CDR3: CASTTGVAGEETQYF. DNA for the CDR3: TGTGCCAGCACCACAGGGGTAGCGGGGGAAGAGACCCAGTACTTC.

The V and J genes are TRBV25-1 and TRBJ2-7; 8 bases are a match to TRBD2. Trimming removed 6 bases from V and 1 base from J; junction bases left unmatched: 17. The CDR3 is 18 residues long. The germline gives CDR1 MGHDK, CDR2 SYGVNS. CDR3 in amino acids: CASSSNGRAGGGSYEQYF. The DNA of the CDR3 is TGTGCCAGCAGCAGCAACGGCAGGGCGGGCGGGGGGTCCTACGAGCAGTACTTC.

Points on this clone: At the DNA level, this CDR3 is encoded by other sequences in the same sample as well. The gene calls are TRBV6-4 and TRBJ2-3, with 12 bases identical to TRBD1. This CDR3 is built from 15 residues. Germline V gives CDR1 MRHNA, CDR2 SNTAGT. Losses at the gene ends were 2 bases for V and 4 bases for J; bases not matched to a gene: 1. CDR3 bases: TGTGCCAGCAGTGACGGGACAGGGGGCGCAGATACGCAGTATTTT. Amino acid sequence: CASSDGTGGADTQYF.

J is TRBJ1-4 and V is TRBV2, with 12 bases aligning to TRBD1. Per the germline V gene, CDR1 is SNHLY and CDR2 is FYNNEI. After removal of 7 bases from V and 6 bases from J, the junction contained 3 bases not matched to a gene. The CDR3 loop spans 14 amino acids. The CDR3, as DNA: TGTGCCAGCATCCGGGACAGGGGGCATGAAAAACTGTTTTTT. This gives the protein CASIRDRGHEKLFF.

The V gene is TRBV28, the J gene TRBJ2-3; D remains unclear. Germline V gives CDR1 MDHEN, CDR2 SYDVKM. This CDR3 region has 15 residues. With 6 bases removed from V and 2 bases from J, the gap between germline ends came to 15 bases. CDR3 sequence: CASSTSWRYTDTQYF. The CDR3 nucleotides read TGTGCCAGCAGCACCTCCTGGCGGTACACAGATACGCAGTATTTT.

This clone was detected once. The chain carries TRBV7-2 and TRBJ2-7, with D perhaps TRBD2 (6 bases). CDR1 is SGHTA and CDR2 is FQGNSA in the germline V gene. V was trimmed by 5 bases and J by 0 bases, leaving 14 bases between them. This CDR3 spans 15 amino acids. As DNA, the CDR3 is TGTGCCAGCAGCCGGACTACCATAGGCTCCTACGAGCAGTACTTC. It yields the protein CASSRTTIGSYEQYF.

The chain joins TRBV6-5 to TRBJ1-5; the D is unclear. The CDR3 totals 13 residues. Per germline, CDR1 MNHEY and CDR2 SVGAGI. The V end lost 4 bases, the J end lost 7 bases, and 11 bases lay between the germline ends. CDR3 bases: TGTGCCAGCAGTTTGGACTTTGGGCAGCCCCAGCATTTT. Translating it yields CASSLDFGQPQHF.

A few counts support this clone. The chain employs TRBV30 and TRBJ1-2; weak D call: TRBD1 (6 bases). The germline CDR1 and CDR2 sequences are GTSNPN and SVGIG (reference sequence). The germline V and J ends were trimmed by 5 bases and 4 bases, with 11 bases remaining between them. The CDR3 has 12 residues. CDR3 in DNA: TGTGCCTGGGGACAGCTCCTCTATGGCTACACCTTC. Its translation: CAWGQLLYGYTF.

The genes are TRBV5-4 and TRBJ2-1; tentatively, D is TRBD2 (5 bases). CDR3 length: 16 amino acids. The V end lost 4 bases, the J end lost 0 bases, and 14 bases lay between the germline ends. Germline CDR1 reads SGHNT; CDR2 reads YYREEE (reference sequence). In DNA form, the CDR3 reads TGTGCCAGCAGCACCGGCCGGAGGAGCTCCTACAATGAGCAGTTCTTC. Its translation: CASSTGRRSSYNEQFF.

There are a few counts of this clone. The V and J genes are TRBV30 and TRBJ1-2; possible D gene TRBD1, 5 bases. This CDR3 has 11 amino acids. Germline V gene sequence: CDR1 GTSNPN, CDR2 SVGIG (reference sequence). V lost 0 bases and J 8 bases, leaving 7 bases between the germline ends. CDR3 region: CAWSVRGGYTF. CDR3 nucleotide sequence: TGTGCCTGGAGTGTAAGGGGCGGCTACACCTTC. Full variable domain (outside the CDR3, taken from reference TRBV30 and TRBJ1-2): SQTIHQWPATLVQPVGSPLSLECTVEGTSNPNLYWYRQAAGRGLQLLFYSVGIGQISSEVPQNLSASRPQDRQFILSSKKLLLSDSGFYLCAWSVRGGYTFGSGTRLTVV.

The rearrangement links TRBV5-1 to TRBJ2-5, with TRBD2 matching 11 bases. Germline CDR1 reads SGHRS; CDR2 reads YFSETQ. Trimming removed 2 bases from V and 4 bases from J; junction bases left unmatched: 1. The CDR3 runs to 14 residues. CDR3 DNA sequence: TGCGCCAGCAGCTTTAGCGGGGGGGGAGAGACCCAGTACTTC. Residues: CASSFSGGGETQYF.

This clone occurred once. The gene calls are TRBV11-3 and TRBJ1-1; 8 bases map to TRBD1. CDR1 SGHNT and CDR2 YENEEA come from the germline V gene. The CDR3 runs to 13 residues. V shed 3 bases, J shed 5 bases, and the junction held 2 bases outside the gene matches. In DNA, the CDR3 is TGTGCCAGCAGCTTTACAGGGGGTACTGAAGCTTTCTTT. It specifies CASSFTGGTEAFF.

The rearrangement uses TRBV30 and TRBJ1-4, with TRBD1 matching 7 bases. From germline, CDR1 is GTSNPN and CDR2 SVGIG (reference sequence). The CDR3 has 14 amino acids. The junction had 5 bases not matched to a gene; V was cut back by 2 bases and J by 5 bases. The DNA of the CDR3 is TGTGCCTGGAGTATGATACAGGGGAATGAAAAACTGTTTTTT. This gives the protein CAWSMIQGNEKLFF.